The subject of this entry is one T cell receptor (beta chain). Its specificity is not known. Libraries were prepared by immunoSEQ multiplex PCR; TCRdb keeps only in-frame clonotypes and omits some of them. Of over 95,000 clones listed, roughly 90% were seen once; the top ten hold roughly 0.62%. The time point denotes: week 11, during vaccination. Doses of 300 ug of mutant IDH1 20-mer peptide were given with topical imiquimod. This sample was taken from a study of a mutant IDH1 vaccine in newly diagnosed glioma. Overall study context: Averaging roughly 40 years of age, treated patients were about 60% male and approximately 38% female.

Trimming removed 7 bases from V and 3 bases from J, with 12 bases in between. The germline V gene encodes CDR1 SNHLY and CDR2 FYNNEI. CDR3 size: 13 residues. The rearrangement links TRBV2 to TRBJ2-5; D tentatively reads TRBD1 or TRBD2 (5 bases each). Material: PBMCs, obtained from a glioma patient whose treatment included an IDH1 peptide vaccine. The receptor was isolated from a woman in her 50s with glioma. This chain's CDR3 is CASIGAREETQYF. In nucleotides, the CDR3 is TGTGCCAGCATTGGGGCGCGGGAAGAGACCCAGTACTTC.